These 13 T cell receptor beta chains came from one sample sequenced in a study of T cell repertoires in cytomegalovirus infection. TCRdb re-called the reads through MiXCR, storing one row per CDR3 protein. The sample contains a few hundred thousand distinct CDR3 sequences, 29% of which appear only once. The antigens for these receptors are not known. Source: cultured PBMCs, taken from culture after CMV antigen stimulation. The receptors shown here come from a human donor in good health (CMV status not recorded). Some clones in this sample may be carry-over from other donors' samples.

This clonotype is a singleton in its sample. The chain is built from TRBV19 and TRBJ2-1; TRBD1 matches at 7 bases. The CDR3 is made up of 16 amino acids. From germline, CDR1 is LNHDA and CDR2 SQIVND (reference sequence). Germline trimming cut 4 bases from V and 5 bases from J; bases unmatched to any gene: 11. The CDR3 DNA reads as TGTGCCAGTAGTACCCGGACAGGCCGGTCACACAATGAGCAGTTCTTC. This gives the protein CASSTRTGRSHNEQFF. Full variable domain (rest looked up from reference TRBV19 and TRBJ2-1): DGGITQSPKYLFRKEGQNVTLSCEQNLNHDAMYWYRQDPGQGLRLIYYSQIVNDFQKGDIAEGYSVSREKKESFPLTVTSAQKNPTAFYLCASSTRTGRSHNEQFFGPGTRLTVL.

V is TRBV14 and J is TRBJ1-4; no clear D. The germline CDR1 and CDR2 sequences are SGHDN and FVKESK. There are 15 residues in the CDR3. The germline V and J ends were trimmed by 5 bases and 4 bases, with 14 bases remaining between them. The CDR3, as DNA: TGTGCCAGCAGCGCCGGGTCCTCGTTTAATGAAAAACTGTTTTTT. Its translation: CASSAGSSFNEKLFF.

This clonotype occurred many times. This sequence joins TRBV7-2 and TRBJ1-1, with D unclear. With 3 bases removed from V and 1 base from J, the gap between germline ends came to 9 bases. Germline V CDR1 and CDR2: SGHTA, FQGNSA. The CDR3 is made up of 14 amino acids. DNA of the CDR3: TGTGCCAGCAGCTTCAGAGGACCGAACACTGAAGCTTTCTTT. This encodes CASSFRGPNTEAFF.

The gene calls are TRBV2 and TRBJ1-1, with TRBD1 matching over 9 bases. V trimming: 6 bases; J trimming: 7 bases; junction bases outside the gene matches: 6. There are 13 residues in the CDR3. Per germline, CDR1 SNHLY and CDR2 FYNNEI. CDR3: CASRTGGDDEAFF. As DNA, the CDR3 is TGTGCCAGCAGGACAGGGGGGGACGATGAAGCTTTCTTT.

The sample holds many counts of this clonotype. The chain links TRBV7-2 to TRBJ1-5; 8 nucleotides match TRBD1. The CDR3 is made up of 16 amino acids. The V and J ends lost 4 bases and 5 bases, in that order; junction bases with no gene match: 10. Germline CDR1 and CDR2: SGHTA and FQGNSA. The CDR3 DNA sequence: TGTGCCAGCAGCTACCGGGGCAGGGGGCCGCATCAGCCCCAGCATTTT. Its translation: CASSYRGRGPHQPQHF.

This clonotype was observed at least ten times. The V call is TRBV7-8, the J call TRBJ2-3; 9 nucleotides line up with TRBD1. V trimming: 7 bases; J trimming: 1 base; junction bases outside the gene matches: 12. The CDR3 contains 17 residues. In germline, CDR1 is SGHVS, CDR2 FQNEAQ. The CDR3 DNA reads as TGTGCCAGCACCCAGACCCACAGGGGGCGAGGCACAGATACGCAGTATTTT. It encodes CASTQTHRGRGTDTQYF. Drawing the rest from reference TRBV7-8 and TRBJ2-3, the complete variable domain is GAGVSQSPRYKVAKRGQDVALRCDPISGHVSLFWYQQALGQGPEFLTYFQNEAQLDKSGLPSDRFFAERPEGSVSTLKIQRTQQEDSAVYLCASTQTHRGRGTDTQYFGPGTRLTVL.

This sequence joins TRBV6-8 and TRBJ2-2, with D perhaps being TRBD1 or TRBD2 (5 bases each). CDR3 size: 15 residues. V lost 5 bases to trimming and J lost 3 bases, with 13 bases between them. The germline gives CDR1 MNHGY, CDR2 SAAAGT. In DNA, the CDR3 is TGTGCCAGCAGTGACCCGGGGCGGGACACCGGGGAGCTGTTTTTT. Protein sequence: CASSDPGRDTGELFF.

The chain carries TRBV10-1 and TRBJ2-3; D call uncertain. CDR3 length equals 13 residues. Germline CDR1 WNHNN, CDR2 SYGVQD (reference sequence). V lost 5 bases and J lost 4, with 10 bases in between. The CDR3 loop is CASSKGIADTQYF. DNA of the CDR3: TGCGCCAGCAGTAAAGGGATTGCAGATACGCAGTATTTT.

This chain uses TRBV6-4 with TRBJ2-3; D remains ambiguous. CDR1 MRHNA and CDR2 SNTAGT come from the germline V gene. Trimming stripped 0 bases from V and 0 bases from J, with 4 bases between. The length of the CDR3 is 14 residues. The DNA for the CDR3 is TGTGCCAGCAGTGACTCGCAGAGCACAGATACGCAGTATTTT. Its translation: CASSDSQSTDTQYF.

V is TRBV2 and J is TRBJ1-5; D is perhaps TRBD1 (6 bases). Trimming took off 7 bases at V and 0 bases at J, with 7 bases between the two ends. Germline V gene sequence: CDR1 SNHLY, CDR2 FYNNEI. The length of the CDR3 is 13 residues. The CDR3 sequence is CASKGDSNQPQHF. The CDR3 DNA reads as TGTGCCAGCAAGGGGGATAGCAATCAGCCCCAGCATTTT.

This clonotype appeared a few times. This chain connects TRBV7-6 to TRBJ1-2, with D possibly TRBD1 on 6 matching bases. This CDR3 is built from 19 residues. V was shortened by 5 bases and J by 0 bases, with 25 bases between the two germline ends. Per the germline V gene, CDR1 is SGHVS and CDR2 is FNYEAQ. CDR3 DNA sequence: TGTGCCAGCAGCGTAGGGGGACTGCCGCCGCCTCCATCTAACTATGGCTACACCTTC. It yields the protein CASSVGGLPPPPSNYGYTF. Based on the CDR3 plus reference TRBV7-6 and TRBJ1-2, the full variable domain is GAGVSQSPRYKVTKRGQDVALRCDPISGHVSLYWYRQALGQGPEFLTYFNYEAQQDKSGLPNDRFSAERPEGSISTLTIQRTEQRDSAMYRCASSVGGLPPPPSNYGYTFGSGTRLTVV.

This clonotype was counted a few times. J is TRBJ2-5 and V is TRBV6-6; 8 bases align to TRBD1. This CDR3 contains 15 residues. V lost 5 bases, J lost 1 base, and 6 bases stayed unmatched. Germline V lookup: CDR1 MNHNY, CDR2 SVGAGI (reference sequence). In DNA, the CDR3 is TGTGCCAGCAGTCAGGGGGCGCGCGGCCAAGAGACCCAGTACTTC. It codes for CASSQGARGQETQYF.

The rearrangement uses TRBV6-6 and TRBJ1-1; D gene ambiguous. V lost 2 bases to trimming and J lost 8 bases, with 15 bases between them. The CDR3 is 14 amino acids. The germline V gene has CDR1 MNHNY and CDR2 SVGAGI (reference sequence). The CDR3 here is CASSYDEAPKEAFF. The CDR3 DNA reads TGTGCCAGCAGTTACGACGAGGCGCCCAAGGAAGCTTTCTTT.